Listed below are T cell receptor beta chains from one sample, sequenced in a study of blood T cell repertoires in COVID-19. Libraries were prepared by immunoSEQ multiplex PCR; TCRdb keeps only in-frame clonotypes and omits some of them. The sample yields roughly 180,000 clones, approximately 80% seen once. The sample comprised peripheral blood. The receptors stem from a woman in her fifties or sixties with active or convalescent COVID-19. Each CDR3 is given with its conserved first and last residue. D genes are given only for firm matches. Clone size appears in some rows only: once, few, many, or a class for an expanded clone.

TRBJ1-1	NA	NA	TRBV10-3	CAISEPRQDPMNTEAFF	TGTGCCATCAGTGAGCCCCGACAGGATCCCATGAACACTGAAGCTTTCTTT
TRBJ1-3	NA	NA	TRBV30	CAHTRAPGNTIYF	TGTGCCCACACTCGGGCCCCGGGGAACACCATATATTTT
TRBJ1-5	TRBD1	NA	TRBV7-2	CASSTRVGGRQPQHF	TGTGCCAGCAGCACTAGGGTAGGGGGCCGTCAGCCCCAGCATTTT
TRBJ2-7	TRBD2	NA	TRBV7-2	CASSSPGGLAGAGEQYF	TGTGCCAGCAGCTCCCCCGGGGGACTAGCGGGGGCGGGGGAGCAGTACTTC
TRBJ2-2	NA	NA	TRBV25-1	CASKDTWAGELFF	TGTGCCAGCAAGGACACTTGGGCCGGGGAGCTGTTTTTT
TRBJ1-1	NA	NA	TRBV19	CASRPGRGKTEAFF	TGTGCCAGTCGACCCGGACGGGGGAAAACTGAAGCTTTCTTT
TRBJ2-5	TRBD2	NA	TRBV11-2	CASSPSGPGETQYF	TGTGCCAGCAGCCCTAGCGGGCCAGGGGAGACCCAGTACTTC
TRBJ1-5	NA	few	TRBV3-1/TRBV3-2	CASSRVQGNQPQHF	TGTGCCAGCAGCCGAGTCCAGGGAAATCAGCCCCAGCATTTT
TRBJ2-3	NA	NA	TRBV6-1	CASSESRLDTQYF	TGTGCCAGCAGTGAGTCCCGTTTAGATACGCAGTATTTT
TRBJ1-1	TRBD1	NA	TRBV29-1	CSVTGGTEAFF	TGCAGCGTCACAGGGGGCACTGAAGCTTTCTTT
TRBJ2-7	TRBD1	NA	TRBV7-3	CASSSIRGQGGYEQYF	TGTGCCAGCAGCTCTATCCGGGGACAGGGGGGCTACGAGCAGTACTTC
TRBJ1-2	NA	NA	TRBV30	CAWSQEDRNYGYTF	TGTGCCTGGAGCCAAGAGGACAGAAACTATGGCTACACCTTC
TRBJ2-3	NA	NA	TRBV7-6	CASSPRAGQTDTQYF	TGTGCCAGCAGCCCAAGGGCAGGGCAGACCGATACGCAGTATTTT
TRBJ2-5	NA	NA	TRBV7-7	CASSLEGRETQYF	TGTGCTAGCAGCTTAGAGGGGAGGGAGACCCAGTACTTC
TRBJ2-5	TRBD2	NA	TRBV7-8	CASSQSGGLAQYF	TGTGCCAGCAGCCAATCGGGGGGACTGGCCCAGTACTTC
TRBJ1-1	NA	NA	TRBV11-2	CASSLVRTGSVGTEAFF	TGTGCCAGCAGCTTAGTCCGAACAGGGAGCGTAGGCACTGAAGCTTTCTTT
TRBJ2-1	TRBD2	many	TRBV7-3	CASSLRLAGILVENEQFF	TGTGCCAGCAGCTTAAGGCTAGCGGGAATTTTAGTAGAGAATGAGCAGTTCTTC
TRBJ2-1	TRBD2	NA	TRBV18	CASSPLGLAGDGEQFF	TGTGCCAGCTCACCCCTTGGGCTAGCGGGAGACGGCGAGCAGTTCTTC
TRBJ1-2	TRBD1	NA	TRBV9	CASSAGGQGARGYTF	TGTGCCAGCAGCGCCGGGGGACAGGGGGCGCGTGGCTACACCTTC
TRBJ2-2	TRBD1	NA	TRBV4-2	CASSQALGGAYTGELFF	TGTGCCAGCAGCCAAGCGTTAGGGGGCGCGTACACCGGGGAGCTGTTTTTT
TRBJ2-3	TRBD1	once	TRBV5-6	CASSSIGQGSTDTQYF	TGTGCCAGCAGCTCGATAGGACAGGGGAGCACAGATACGCAGTATTTT
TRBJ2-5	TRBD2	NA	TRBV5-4	CASSAPARGEETQYF	TGTGCCAGCAGCGCTCCGGCTCGGGGGGAAGAGACCCAGTACTTC
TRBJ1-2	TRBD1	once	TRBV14	CASSQTGIRRYTF	TGTGCCAGCAGCCAGACAGGGATTAGGAGGTACACCTTC
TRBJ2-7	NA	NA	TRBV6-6	CASSYSRQGSYEQYF	TGTGCCAGCAGTTACTCGCGCCAGGGGTCCTACGAGCAGTACTTC
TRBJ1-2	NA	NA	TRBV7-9	CASSLDLGHGYTF	TGTGCCAGCAGCCTGGACTTAGGGCATGGCTACACCTTC
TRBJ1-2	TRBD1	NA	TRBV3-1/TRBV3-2	CASSQGTGGVYGYTF	TGTGCCAGCAGCCAAGGGACAGGGGGTGTCTATGGCTACACCTTC
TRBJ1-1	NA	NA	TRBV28	CASIGEYMNTEAFF	TGTGCCAGCATAGGGGAATACATGAACACTGAAGCTTTCTTT
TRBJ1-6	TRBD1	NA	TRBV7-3	CASSSTGVGSPLHF	TGTGCCAGCAGCTCGACAGGGGTGGGTTCACCCCTCCACTTT